Included here is one T cell receptor (beta chain) sequence, with context. Its specificity is unknown. The same CDR3 also results from other DNA sequences found in this sample. The repertoire was sequenced with immunoSEQ multiplex PCR; TCRdb's copy has only in-frame clones and lacks some. The sample lists tens of thousands of clones, approximately 84% occurring once. This sample is drawn from a study of T cell clonotyping in hematopoietic cell transplantation. Study-wide context: Cytoreduction preceded collection of pretransplant recipient samples.

The study's findings and limits: At the given depth, recipient repertoires were over 95% de novo clonotypes.

As to time point: recipient sample about 28 days before transplant, after cytoreduction. Recipient blood drawn about 28 days pretransplant and days 30, 100, 180 after. CDR3 length: 11 residues. V lost 5 bases and J 4 bases, leaving 8 bases between the germline ends. CDR1 and CDR2 from the germline V gene are GTSNPN and SVGIG (reference sequence). The receptor was derived from a man aged 60 to 69 with biphenotypic leukemia. Some clones in this sample may be carry-over from other donors' samples. The sample consisted of peripheral blood mononuclear cells, taken before stem cell transplant. The V and J genes are TRBV30 and TRBJ1-2; unclear D gene. Here the CDR3 DNA reads TGTGCCTGGGGATCCTCCTATGGCTACACCTTC. This translates into CAWGSSYGYTF.